This TCR beta chain was documented in a study of cytomegalovirus exposure and HLA in healthy donors (dated by TCRdb to 2016 to 2017). The study in broad terms: An earlier analysis of some 550 of the donors reported about 250 Gb of sequence data and 117 million unique TCR beta sequences from around 200 million T cells. Roughly 300 gigabases of sequencing data and around 80 million unique TCR sequences made up an early release that covered several hundred HLA-typed donors. Of the roughly 400 genotyped donors, roughly 80% fell in the genetic ancestry cluster associated with self-reported Caucasian donors. The study aimed to test whether signatures of past pathogen exposure could be identified by cataloging public T cell receptors. The study profiled the T cell repertoires of hundreds of subjects by immunosequencing and related them to cytomegalovirus serostatus. A separate validation cohort of about 110 different subjects was used in addition to the 666-subject first cohort. To predict cytomegalovirus infection status, the study brought together high-throughput TCR immunosequencing, statistical association of individual TCRs with disease status, and machine learning. A later analysis re-analyzed previously published TCR beta repertoires from 660 or so donors and added high-resolution HLA genotyping to study TCR occurrence patterns. The later analysis used no new phenotypic data to find candidate immune exposures, relying instead on TCR beta sequences and their occurrence across donors. To decide whether each TCR beta V gene segment behaved as functional or pseudogenic, an earlier analysis of some 600 of the donors relied on high-throughput TCR beta sequencing. Donor age, sex, ethnicity and CMV serostatus were compiled alongside the repertoire data. A later genetic analysis took genome-wide SNP genotypes for about 65% of the roughly 670 donors and used that subset as a discovery cohort. All discovery cohort repertoires had been generated using a single sequencing platform. HLA typing covered class I and class II loci at four-digit resolution. Typing coverage differed by locus: A, B, C, DRB1 and DQB1 were typed in about 620-640 donors, DQA1 in about 510, DPA1 in around 610, and DPB1 in just under 490. Roughly five DR-DQ haplotypes were handled as single units for association and clustering because linkage in the cohort was strong. Among a few hundred genotyped donors of the cohort, an average of around 240,000 unique TCR beta nucleotide sequences were sequenced per donor, roughly 18% of them non-productive. The research as a whole found: Because some donors lacked HLA typing at each locus, the association tests relied only on the typed subset. A cluster of highly shared sequence variants was judged likely to be a technical artifact of the sequencing pipeline. Some IMGT-functional V segments, including TRBV6-2 and TRBV6-3, could not be told apart with the 87-base-pair reads, so those segments were excluded. Assigning TCR associations to individual alleles was difficult when HLA alleles, especially DR and DQ, strongly co-occurred. The classifier was reported to diagnose cytomegalovirus status with high specificity and sensitivity in both the original and validation cohorts. Presence/absence analyses assumed roughly uniform sequencing depth across donors, an assumption that may not hold. In a later analysis, the rate of TCR association differed among HLA loci, with DRB1 alleles having the most associated TCRs and HLA-C alleles having the fewest. Immune exposure information for the cohort was limited to CMV serostatus. In an earlier analysis of some 540 of the donors, most TCR beta V segments appeared in productive rearrangements about 90% or about 30% of the time, broadly matching IMGT annotations. Specific HLA alleles were associated with roughly 17,000 TCR beta sequences at a false discovery rate of 0.05 in a later analysis. In a later analysis, HLA-associated TCR beta chains showed more clonal expansion and lower generation probabilities than non-associated chains that were equally common. A later genetic analysis reported fewer N-insertions in productive TCRs among donors in an Asian-associated ancestry cluster than the approximately 700-donor mean. Only TCR beta chains were sequenced in this cohort, and the absence of alpha or paired-chain data limited detectable features. Because counts were too low, about 15 rarely observed V segments, including chromosome 9 orphons, were left out of the earlier analysis of over 550 of the donors. V-gene and J-gene trimming of TCR beta chains was associated with a missense DCLRE1C variant in a later genetic analysis, and the association was replicated in an independent cohort. Correlated functional status among segregating V segments might be attributable to linkage disequilibrium, but an unknown experimental factor could not be ruled out. A further reported finding was that TCR beta sequences accurately predicted the HLA-A and HLA-B alleles for most subjects in the first cohort. Three of the identified cytomegalovirus-associated TCR beta chains were confirmed in vitro to be specific for cytomegalovirus antigens. Most TCR sequences were observed very rarely across donors, whereas some public TCRs were present in many individuals. In the study, roughly 160 TCR beta chains were listed as associated with cytomegalovirus. The authors suggested that the approach could potentially be generalized to other disease states and immunological phenotypes. Most CMV-associated TCR beta chains appeared to be HLA-restricted in a later analysis, and the HLA associations seemed to be driven largely by CMV exposure. According to a later analysis, parvovirus B19, influenza, CMV and Epstein-Barr virus appeared linked to several top co-occurrence clusters.

Concerning this clone itself: There is no known antigen for this receptor. No per-base quality is available; no much larger clone lies one base away.

In total, approximately 610 healthy bone marrow donors made up the cohort. Cohort members were all nominally healthy when sampled, although unrecorded immune exposures were likely present. The donor tested CMV seropositive, placing the donor among the 250 to 300 seropositive members of the cohort. A peripheral blood sample was collected from each donor, and TCR beta sequencing was performed on peripheral blood mononuclear cells. Genomic DNA extraction from the blood cell samples was performed with the Qiagen DNeasy Blood Extraction Kit. The CDR3 sequence holds 17 residues, the cysteine and phenylalanine included. The entry retains the CDR3 DNA only, 51 bases that are in frame from base 1. Ends trimmed: V by 4 bases, J by 1 base; bases unmatched to a gene: 9. CDR1 and CDR2 are read off the germline V gene as SNHLY and FYNNEI. Libraries were prepared through the immunoSEQ multiplex PCR assay. For the multiplex PCR, a mixture combining 60 forward primers for TCR Vbeta segments and 13 reverse primers for TCR Jbeta segments was used. A multiplex PCR assay on genomic DNA amplified the CDR3 region of rearranged TCR beta genes. The amplified TCR beta libraries were sequenced on the Illumina HiSeq System as 87-base-pair reads. The authors' pipeline ran thus. In a later analysis, roughly 80 million unique TCR beta chains were counted across the 500 to 850 repertoires, and roughly 11 million of these chains were shared by at least two donors. A nearest-neighbor algorithm error-corrected the raw reads and collapsed the reads into unique sequences, merging closely related sequences to remove PCR and sequencing errors. V, D and J gene segments were assigned by aligning CDR3 sequences to IMGT reference sequences. For a sequence to be retained, at least a six-nucleotide match to both a V gene segment and a J gene segment was required. A rearrangement counted as productive if the CDR3 had no stop codons and remained in frame with V and J, and every other rearrangement counted as non-productive. CDR3 was defined according to IMGT convention as the region running from the second conserved V-encoded cysteine to the conserved J-encoded phenylalanine. In an earlier analysis of more than 550 of the donors, sequences lacking an unambiguous match to a single V gene segment were excluded. An earlier analysis of fewer than 650 of the donors classified V segments as functional when productive rearrangements were above 56.7% and as segregating when the standard deviation between donors was above 5%. A statistical classification framework was built to diagnose cytomegalovirus status from the catalog of TCR beta chain sequences. In a later analysis, TCR nucleotide sequences were compared against IMGT/GENE-DB human TR gene sequences so that V and J genes could be assigned. Using the TCRdist pipeline, a later analysis assigned CDR3 sequences along with most-parsimonious VDJ recombination scenarios. In a later analysis, every TCR beta chain was defined by the combination of its CDR3 amino acid sequence and its V-gene family, and reads without a unique V-gene family were dropped. To address suspected cross-contamination and a sequencing artifact, a later analysis removed over 500 highly shared, low-generation-probability nucleotide sequences. For each public chain, a later analysis derived a clonal expansion index from normalized ranks of inferred template counts within each repertoire. A later analysis computed generation probabilities with a VDJ recombination model fitted to out-of-frame rearrangements, and checked the results against IGoR. In a later analysis, hypergeometric tests were used to score TCR-TCR, TCR-HLA and TCR-CMV co-occurrence, with a repertoire-size bias correction applied to TCR pairs. In a later analysis, false discovery rates were estimated by permuting HLA or CMV assignments 20 times. In a later analysis, co-occurring TCRs were grouped using DBSCAN, and TCRdist sequence similarity was added for clustering within HLA-allele-positive subsets. Co-occurrence clustering excluded repertoires with fewer than 30,000 or more than 120,000 public chains, plus five with anomalous nucleotide sharing. The immuneACCESS repertoire file appears here via TCRdb, limited to in-frame rearrangements. These files lack a portion of the clones; in checked studies, under half of the deficit traces to unresolved V genes, and the cause of the others is not known. The V and J calls and clone size come from that table; D and trimming were worked out from the DNA. This sample gives about 130,000 clones in total; around four fifths of them show up just once. 15% to 25% of the sample belongs to the ten largest clones.

The sequenced material came from PBMCs. The chain uses TRBV2 and TRBJ2-3; 9 of the junction bases match TRBD2. The TCR comes from a man between 18 and 35 years old in good health and CMV-seropositive. The CDR3 region: CASSGGAGGLGTDTQYF. The nucleotides are TGTGCCAGCAGTGGCGGCGCGGGGGGGCTGGGCACAGATACGCAGTATTTT.